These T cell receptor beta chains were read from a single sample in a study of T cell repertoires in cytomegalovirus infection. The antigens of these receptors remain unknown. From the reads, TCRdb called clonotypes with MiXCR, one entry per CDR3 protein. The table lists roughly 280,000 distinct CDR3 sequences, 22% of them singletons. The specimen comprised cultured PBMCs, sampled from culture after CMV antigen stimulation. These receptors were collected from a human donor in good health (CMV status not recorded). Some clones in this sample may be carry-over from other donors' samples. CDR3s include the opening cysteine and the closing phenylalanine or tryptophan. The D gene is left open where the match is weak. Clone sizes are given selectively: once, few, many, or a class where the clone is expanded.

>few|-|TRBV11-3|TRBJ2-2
CASSSRSGDRKVKNTGELFF
TGTGCCAGCAGCTCCAGGTCGGGTGACAGAAAAGTCAAGAACACCGGGGAGCTGTTTTTT
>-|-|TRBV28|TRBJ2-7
CASSVLAGEQYF
TGTGCCAGCAGTGTACTGGCTGGCGAGCAGTACTTC
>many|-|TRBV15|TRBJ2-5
CATSRRTRSETQYF
TGTGCCACCAGCAGACGGACAAGGTCAGAGACCCAGTACTTC
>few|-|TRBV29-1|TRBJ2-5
CSALVVPLQETQYF
TGCAGCGCCCTGGTCGTCCCCCTCCAAGAGACCCAGTACTTC
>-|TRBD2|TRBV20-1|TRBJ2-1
CSAPSGRDYNEQFF
TGCAGTGCTCCGAGCGGGAGGGACTACAATGAGCAGTTCTTC
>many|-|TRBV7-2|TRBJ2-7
CASSFGRYNSYEQYF
TGTGCCAGCAGCTTCGGGCGATACAACTCCTACGAGCAGTACTTC
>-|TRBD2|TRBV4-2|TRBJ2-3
CASSPGLAGEHTQYF
TGTGCCAGCAGCCCGGGACTAGCGGGAGAACATACGCAGTATTTT
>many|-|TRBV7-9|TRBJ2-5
CASRYLARAPSSVETQYF
TGTGCCAGCAGATATCTAGCGAGAGCTCCCTCCTCGGTAGAGACCCAGTACTTC
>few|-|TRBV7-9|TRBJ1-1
CASSLEGGLRGTEAFF
TGTGCCAGCAGCTTAGAAGGGGGGCTAAGGGGCACTGAAGCTTTCTTT
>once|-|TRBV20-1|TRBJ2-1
CSGIAERLGNEQFF
TGCAGCGGGATTGCGGAACGGTTGGGGAATGAGCAGTTCTTC